The sequence of this T cell receptor (beta chain) was determined in a study of identical twins. Broader study findings: The degree of excess twin sharing was weaker in beta out-of-frame sequences. Conclusions rested on cross-sectional statistics rather than following the same donors.

TCRdb ran MiXCR on the 5' RACE reads and lists one entry per CDR3 protein. The table lists more than 1.5 million distinct CDR3 sequences, roughly a third of them singletons. The CDR3 is made up of 13 amino acids. Germline V CDR1 and CDR2: SQVTM, ANQGSEA. Details on this clonotype: Its antigen is undetermined. Germline and junction disagree at one end, which may indicate a read error.

This chain joins TRBV29-1 and TRBJ2-7, with D unresolved. The receptor comes from a newborn girl in good health. The sequenced sample consisted of cord blood. As DNA, the CDR3 is TGCAGCATTGAAGGAGCCACCACCTACGAGCAGTACTTC. Amino acid sequence: CSIEGATTYEQYF.